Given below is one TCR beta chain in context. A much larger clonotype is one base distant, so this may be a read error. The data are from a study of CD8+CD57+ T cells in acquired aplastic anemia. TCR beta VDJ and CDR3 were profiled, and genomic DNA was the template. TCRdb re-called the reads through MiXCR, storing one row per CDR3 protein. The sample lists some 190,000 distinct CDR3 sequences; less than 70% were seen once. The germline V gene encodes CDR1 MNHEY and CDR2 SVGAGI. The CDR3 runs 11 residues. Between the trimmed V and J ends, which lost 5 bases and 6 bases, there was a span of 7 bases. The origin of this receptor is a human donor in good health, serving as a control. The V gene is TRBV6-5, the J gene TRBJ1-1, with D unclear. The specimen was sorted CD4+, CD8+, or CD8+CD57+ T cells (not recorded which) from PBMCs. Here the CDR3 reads CASSILSEAFF. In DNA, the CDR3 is TGTGCCAGCAGTATTCTGTCTGAAGCTTTCTTT.